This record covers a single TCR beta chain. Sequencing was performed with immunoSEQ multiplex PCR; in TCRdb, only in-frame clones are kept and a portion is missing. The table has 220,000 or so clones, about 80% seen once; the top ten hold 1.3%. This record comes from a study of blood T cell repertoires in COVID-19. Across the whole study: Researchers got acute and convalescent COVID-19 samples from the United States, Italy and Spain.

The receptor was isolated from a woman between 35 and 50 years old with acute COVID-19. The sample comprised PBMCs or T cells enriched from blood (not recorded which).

The CDR3, as DNA: TGTGCCAGCAGCTTAGGTAGAACAGATACGCAGTATTTT. Its protein is CASSLGRTDTQYF. The chain joins TRBV7-3 to TRBJ2-3, with no clear D. Trimming shortened V by 2 bases and J by 3 bases, and 6 bases separated the two germline ends. The CDR3 totals 13 residues. In germline, CDR1 is SGHTA, CDR2 FQGTGA.